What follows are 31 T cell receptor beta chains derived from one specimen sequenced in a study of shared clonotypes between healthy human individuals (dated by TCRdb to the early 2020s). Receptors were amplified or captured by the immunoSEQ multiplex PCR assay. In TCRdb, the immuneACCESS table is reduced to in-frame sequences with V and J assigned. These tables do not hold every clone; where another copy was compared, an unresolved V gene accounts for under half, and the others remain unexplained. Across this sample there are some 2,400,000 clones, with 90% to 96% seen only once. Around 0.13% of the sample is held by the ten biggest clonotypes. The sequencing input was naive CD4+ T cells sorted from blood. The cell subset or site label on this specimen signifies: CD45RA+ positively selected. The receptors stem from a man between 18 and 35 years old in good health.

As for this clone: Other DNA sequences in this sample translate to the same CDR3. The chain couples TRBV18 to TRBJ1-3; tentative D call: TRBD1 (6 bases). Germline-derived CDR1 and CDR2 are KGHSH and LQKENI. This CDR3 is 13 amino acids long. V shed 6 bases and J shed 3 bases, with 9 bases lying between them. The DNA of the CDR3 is TGTGCCAGCTCGCCGGACAGTGGAAACACCATATATTTT. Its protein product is CASSPDSGNTIYF.

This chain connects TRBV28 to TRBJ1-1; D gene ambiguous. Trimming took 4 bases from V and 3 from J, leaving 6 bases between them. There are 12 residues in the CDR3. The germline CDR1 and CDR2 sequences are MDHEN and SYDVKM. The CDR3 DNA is TGTGCCAGCAGTTCCGAATACACTGAAGCTTTCTTT. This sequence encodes CASSSEYTEAFF.

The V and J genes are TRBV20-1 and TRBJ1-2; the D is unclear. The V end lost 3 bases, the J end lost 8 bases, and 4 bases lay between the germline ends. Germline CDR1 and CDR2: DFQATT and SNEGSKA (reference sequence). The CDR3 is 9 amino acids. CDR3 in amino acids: CSASWGYTF. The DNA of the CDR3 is TGCAGTGCTAGTTGGGGCTACACCTTC.

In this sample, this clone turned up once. The CDR3 sequence: CASSTTQNNEQFF. The CDR3 DNA sequence: TGTGCCAGCAGTACGACCCAGAACAATGAGCAGTTCTTC. The rearrangement links TRBV6-4 to TRBJ2-1; no reliable D call. This CDR3 region has 13 residues. V was pared by 5 bases and J by 5 bases, with 10 bases between. CDR1 is MRHNA and CDR2 is SNTAGT in the germline V gene.

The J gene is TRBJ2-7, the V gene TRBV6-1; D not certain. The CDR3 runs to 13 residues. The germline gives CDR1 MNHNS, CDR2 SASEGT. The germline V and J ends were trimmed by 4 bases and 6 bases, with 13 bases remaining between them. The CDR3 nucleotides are TGTGCCAGCAGTGCGGCCAGGTTCCTCGAGCAGTACTTC. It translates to CASSAARFLEQYF.

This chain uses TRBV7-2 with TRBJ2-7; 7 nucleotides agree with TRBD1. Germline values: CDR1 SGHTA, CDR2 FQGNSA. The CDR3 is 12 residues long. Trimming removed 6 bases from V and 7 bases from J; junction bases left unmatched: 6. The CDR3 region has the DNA TGTGCCAGCAGAAACCCAGGGGGTGAGCAGTACTTC. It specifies CASRNPGGEQYF.

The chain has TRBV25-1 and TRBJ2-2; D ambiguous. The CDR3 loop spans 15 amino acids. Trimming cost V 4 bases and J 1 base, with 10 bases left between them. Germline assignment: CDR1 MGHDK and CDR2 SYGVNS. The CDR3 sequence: CASSGVSGNTGELFF. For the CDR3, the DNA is TGTGCCAGCAGTGGGGTCTCCGGGAACACCGGGGAGCTGTTTTTT.

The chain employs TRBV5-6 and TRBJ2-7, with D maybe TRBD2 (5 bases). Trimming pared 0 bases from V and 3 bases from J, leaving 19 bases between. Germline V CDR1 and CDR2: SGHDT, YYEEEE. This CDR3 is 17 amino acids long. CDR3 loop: CASSLGFVAGGRYEQYF. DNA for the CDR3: TGTGCCAGCAGCTTGGGGTTCGTTGCGGGCGGACGCTACGAGCAGTACTTC.

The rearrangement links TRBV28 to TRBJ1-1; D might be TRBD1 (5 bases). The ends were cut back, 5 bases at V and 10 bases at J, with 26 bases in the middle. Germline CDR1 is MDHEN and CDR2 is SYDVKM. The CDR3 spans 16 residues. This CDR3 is CASSLLLLRGSRGAFF. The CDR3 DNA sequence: TGTGCCAGCAGTCTACTTCTGTTGAGGGGATCCCGAGGAGCTTTCTTT.

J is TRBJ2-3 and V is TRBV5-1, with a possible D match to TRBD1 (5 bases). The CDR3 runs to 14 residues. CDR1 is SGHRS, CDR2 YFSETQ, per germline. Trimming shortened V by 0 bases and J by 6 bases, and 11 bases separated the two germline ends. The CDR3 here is CASSLAQGSDTQYF. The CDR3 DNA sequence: TGCGCCAGCAGCTTGGCCCAGGGCTCGGATACGCAGTATTTT.

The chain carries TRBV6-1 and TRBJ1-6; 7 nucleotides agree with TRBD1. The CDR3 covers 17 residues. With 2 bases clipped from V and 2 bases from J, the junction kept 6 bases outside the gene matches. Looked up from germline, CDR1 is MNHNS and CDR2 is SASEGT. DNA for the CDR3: TGTGCCAGCAGTGAACAGGGGGGTTCTCCCTATAATTCACCCCTCCACTTT. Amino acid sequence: CASSEQGGSPYNSPLHF.

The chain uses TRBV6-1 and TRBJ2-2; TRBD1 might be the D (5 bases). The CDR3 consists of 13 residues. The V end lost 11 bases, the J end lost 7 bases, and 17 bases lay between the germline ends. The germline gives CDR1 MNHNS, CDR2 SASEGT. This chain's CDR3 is CAGTQAGHGELFF. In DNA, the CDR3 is TGTGCCGGCACCCAGGCAGGGCACGGGGAGCTGTTTTTT.

The CDR3 sequence is CASSLVAGTGNTIYF. CDR3 sequence (DNA): TGTGCCAGCAGCTTAGTTGCAGGGACTGGAAACACCATATATTTT. The chain recombines TRBV11-2 with TRBJ1-3; a weak D match, TRBD1 (5 bases). The CDR3 is made up of 15 amino acids. Germline CDR1 and CDR2: SGHAT and FQNNGV. The V end was cut by 1 base, the J end by 2 bases, with 9 bases between.

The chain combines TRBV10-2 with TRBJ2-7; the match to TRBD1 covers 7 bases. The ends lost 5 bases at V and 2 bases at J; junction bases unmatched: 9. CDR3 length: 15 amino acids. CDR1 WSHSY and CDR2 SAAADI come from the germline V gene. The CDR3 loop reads CASSYRGRGPYEQYF. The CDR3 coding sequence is TGCGCCAGCAGTTACAGGGGCCGCGGGCCCTACGAGCAGTACTTC.

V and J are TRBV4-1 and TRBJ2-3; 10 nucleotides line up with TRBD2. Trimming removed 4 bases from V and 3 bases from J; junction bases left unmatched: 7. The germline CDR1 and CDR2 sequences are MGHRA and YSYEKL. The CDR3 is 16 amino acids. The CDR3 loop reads CASSPPTSGTTDTQYF. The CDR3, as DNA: TGCGCCAGCAGCCCCCCTACTAGCGGGACAACAGATACGCAGTATTTT.

The CDR3 sequence is CASSQDSLSGRGYTF. As DNA, the CDR3 is TGCGCCAGCAGCCAAGATTCCCTGTCAGGGCGAGGCTACACCTTC. The chain carries TRBV4-1 and TRBJ1-2, with TRBD1 as a possible D gene (5 bases). V shed 0 bases and J shed 8 bases, with 16 bases lying between them. This CDR3 is built from 15 residues. Germline V CDR1 and CDR2: MGHRA, YSYEKL.

The CDR3 loop is CASSRGPVGEQYF. The CDR3 nucleotides read TGTGCCAGCAGTCGGGGTCCGGTAGGCGAGCAGTACTTC. The chain recombines TRBV6-5 with TRBJ2-7, with a weak D call TRBD2 (5 bases). CDR3 size: 13 residues. The ends were cut back, 5 bases at V and 6 bases at J, with 14 bases in the middle. Germline CDR1 is MNHEY and CDR2 is SVGAGI.

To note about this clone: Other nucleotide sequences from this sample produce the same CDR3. The CDR3 sequence is CASSLGRETQYF. The CDR3 bases are TGTGCCAGCAGCTTAGGAAGGGAGACCCAGTACTTC. The gene calls are TRBV11-2 and TRBJ2-5; D is undetermined. The germline gives CDR1 SGHAT, CDR2 FQNNGV. The CDR3 is 12 residues long. The V end was cut by 1 base, the J end by 5 bases, with 5 bases between.

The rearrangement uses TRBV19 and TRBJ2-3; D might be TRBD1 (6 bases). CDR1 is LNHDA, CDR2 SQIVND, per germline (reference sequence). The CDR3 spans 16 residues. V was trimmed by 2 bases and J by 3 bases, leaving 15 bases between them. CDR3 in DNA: TGTGCCAGTAGTATATTTCGGACAGAGGGAACAGATACGCAGTATTTT. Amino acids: CASSIFRTEGTDTQYF.

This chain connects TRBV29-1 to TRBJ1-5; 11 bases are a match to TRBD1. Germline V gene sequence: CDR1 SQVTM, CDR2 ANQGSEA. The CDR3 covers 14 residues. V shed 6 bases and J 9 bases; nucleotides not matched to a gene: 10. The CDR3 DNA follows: TGCAGCGTCAGGACAGGGGGCGAGTCGGGGCCCCAGCATTTT. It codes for CSVRTGGESGPQHF.

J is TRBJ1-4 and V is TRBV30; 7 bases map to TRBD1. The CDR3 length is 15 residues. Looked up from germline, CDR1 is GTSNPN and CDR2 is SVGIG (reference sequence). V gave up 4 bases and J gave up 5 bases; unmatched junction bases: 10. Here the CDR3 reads CAWTRDSLVNEKLFF. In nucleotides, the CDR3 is TGTGCCTGGACCCGGGACAGCCTGGTAAATGAAAAACTGTTTTTT.

The CDR3 nucleotides are TGTGCCAGTCACGGGGCCTGGGGACAAAACTATGGCTACACCTTC. It specifies CASHGAWGQNYGYTF. The gene calls are TRBV6-5 and TRBJ1-2; the D gene is possibly TRBD1 (6 bases). The ends were cut back, 9 bases at V and 2 bases at J, with 19 bases in the middle. CDR3 length equals 15 residues. Germline assignment: CDR1 MNHEY and CDR2 SVGAGI.

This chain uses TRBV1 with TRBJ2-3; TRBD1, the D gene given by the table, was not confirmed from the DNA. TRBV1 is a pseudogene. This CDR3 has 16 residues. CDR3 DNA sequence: TGCACCAGCAGCCAAGCTGACAGGGGGTATTTGGTTACGCAGTATTTT. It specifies CTSSQADRGYLVTQYF.

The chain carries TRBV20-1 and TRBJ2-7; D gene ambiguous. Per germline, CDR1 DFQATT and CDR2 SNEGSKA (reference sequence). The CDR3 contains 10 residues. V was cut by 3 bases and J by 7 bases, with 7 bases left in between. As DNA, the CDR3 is TGCAGTGCTAGCCCAGGTGAGCAGTACTTC. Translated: CSASPGEQYF.

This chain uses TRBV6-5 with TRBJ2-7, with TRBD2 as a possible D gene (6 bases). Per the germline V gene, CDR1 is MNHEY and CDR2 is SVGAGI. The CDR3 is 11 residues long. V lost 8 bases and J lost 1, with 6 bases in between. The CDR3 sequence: CASGRSYEQYF. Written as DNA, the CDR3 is TGTGCCAGCGGGAGGTCCTACGAGCAGTACTTC.

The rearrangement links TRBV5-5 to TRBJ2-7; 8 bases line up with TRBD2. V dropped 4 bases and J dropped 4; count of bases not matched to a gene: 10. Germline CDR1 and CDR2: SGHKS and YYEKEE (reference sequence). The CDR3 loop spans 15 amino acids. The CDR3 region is CASSVAGGATYEQYF. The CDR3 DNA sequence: TGTGCCAGCAGCGTCGCGGGGGGCGCAACATACGAGCAGTACTTC.

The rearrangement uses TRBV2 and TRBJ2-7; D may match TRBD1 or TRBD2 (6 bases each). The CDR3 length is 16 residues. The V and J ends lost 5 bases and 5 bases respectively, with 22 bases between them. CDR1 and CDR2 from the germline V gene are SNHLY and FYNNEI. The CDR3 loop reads CASSWTLEGGFDEQYF. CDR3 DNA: TGTGCCAGCAGTTGGACACTGGAGGGGGGCTTCGACGAGCAGTACTTC.

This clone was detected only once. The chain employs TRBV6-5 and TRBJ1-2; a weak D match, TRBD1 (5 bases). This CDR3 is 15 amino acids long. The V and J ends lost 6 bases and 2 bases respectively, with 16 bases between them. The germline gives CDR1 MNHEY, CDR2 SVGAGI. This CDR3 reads CASSLSGTTNYGYTF. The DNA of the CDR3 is TGTGCCAGCAGCCTGAGCGGGACGACGAACTATGGCTACACCTTC.

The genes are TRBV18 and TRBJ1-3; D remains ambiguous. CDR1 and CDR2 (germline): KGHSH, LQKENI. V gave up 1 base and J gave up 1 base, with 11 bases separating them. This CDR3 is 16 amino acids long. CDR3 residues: CASSPQGMMSGNTIYF. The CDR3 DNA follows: TGTGCCAGCTCACCACAAGGGATGATGTCTGGAAACACCATATATTTT.

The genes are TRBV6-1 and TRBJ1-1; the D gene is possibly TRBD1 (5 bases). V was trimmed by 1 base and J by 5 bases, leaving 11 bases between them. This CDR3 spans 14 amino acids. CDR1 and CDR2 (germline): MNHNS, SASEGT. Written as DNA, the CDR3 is TGTGCCAGCAGTGAAGGACAGCTTCCAACTGAAGCTTTCTTT. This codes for CASSEGQLPTEAFF.

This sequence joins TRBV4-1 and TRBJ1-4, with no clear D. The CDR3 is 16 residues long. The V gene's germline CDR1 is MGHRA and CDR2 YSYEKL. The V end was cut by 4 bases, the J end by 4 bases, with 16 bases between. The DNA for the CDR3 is TGCGCCAGCAGCCGAAATGTACAAGGCAATAATGAAAAACTGTTTTTT. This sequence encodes CASSRNVQGNNEKLFF.